This T cell receptor beta chain was captured by sequencing in a study of cytomegalovirus exposure and HLA in healthy donors. Primers: 60 Vbeta forward and 13 Jbeta reverse. Only in-frame clones appear in the TCRdb table, and some are missing; sequencing was by immunoSEQ multiplex PCR. The sample records 50,000 or so clones, around 70% being singletons. V shed 4 bases, J shed 0 bases, and the junction held 2 bases outside the gene matches. This CDR3 has 16 residues. Germline V gene data show CDR1 as SGHTA and CDR2 as FQGTGA. Healthy bone marrow donors supplied every sample. Points on this clone: Its antigen is still unknown.

Findings and limits, study-wide: According to the study, 160 or so TCR beta chains were cytomegalovirus-associated. What a later analysis reportedly showed was that an Asian-associated ancestry cluster had fewer N-insertions than the roughly 700-donor mean. Later on, an analysis tied about 17,000 TCR beta sequences to HLA alleles at 0.05 false discovery rate.

The chain couples TRBV7-3 to TRBJ2-6; 8 nucleotides line up with TRBD1. Material: PBMCs. The TCR comes from a woman between 50 and 59 years old in good health and CMV-seronegative. In DNA, the CDR3 is TGTGCCAGCAGCTCACAGGGGGGCTCTGGGGCCAACGTCCTGACTTTC. The encoded protein is CASSSQGGSGANVLTF.